The entry that follows covers one T cell receptor (beta chain) sequence. This sample is part of a study of cytomegalovirus exposure and HLA in healthy donors. This CDR3 is 15 amino acids long. Germline-derived CDR1 and CDR2 are MDHEN and SYDVKM. Losses at the gene ends were 6 bases for V and 6 bases for J; bases not matched to a gene: 13. It was with 60 Vbeta and 13 Jbeta primers that the PCR ran. Only in-frame clones appear in the TCRdb table, and some are missing; sequencing was by immunoSEQ multiplex PCR. Of 150,000 or so clones listed, 75% to 80% are singletons. Sequences were obtained from PBMCs. The sequence was obtained from a woman aged 45-65 years in good health and CMV-seropositive. The chain uses TRBV28 and TRBJ1-1; 7 positions agree with TRBD1. This chain's CDR3 is CASRNARGYFPEAFF. The CDR3 region has the DNA TGTGCCAGCAGAAATGCCAGGGGGTACTTCCCTGAAGCTTTCTTT.